This T cell receptor beta chain was captured in a study of blood T cells in healthy people across ages. This clonotype was seen many times. Next came a second PCR, run for about 6 to 12 cycles, which used a sample-barcoded 5' primer along with a J-beta primer mix. Each CDR3 protein gets one entry after TCRdb re-called the 5' RACE reads with MiXCR. Among about 930,000 distinct CDR3 sequences, about 29% were seen once, and the ten largest hold roughly 10%. At least 7 million PBMCs were isolated per sample. Germline V gene sequence: CDR1 DFQATT, CDR2 SNEGSKA (reference sequence). The CDR3 is 12 residues long. V was clipped by 1 base and J by 3 bases, with 7 bases between them. The same sample was also used in a study of T cells of mothers and their children.

Sample: blood. The receptor was isolated from a woman in her forties in good health. This chain joins TRBV20-1 and TRBJ2-7; tentatively, D is TRBD1 (6 bases). CDR3 residues: CSARGDNYEQYF. As DNA, the CDR3 is TGCAGTGCTAGAGGGGACAACTACGAGCAGTACTTC.